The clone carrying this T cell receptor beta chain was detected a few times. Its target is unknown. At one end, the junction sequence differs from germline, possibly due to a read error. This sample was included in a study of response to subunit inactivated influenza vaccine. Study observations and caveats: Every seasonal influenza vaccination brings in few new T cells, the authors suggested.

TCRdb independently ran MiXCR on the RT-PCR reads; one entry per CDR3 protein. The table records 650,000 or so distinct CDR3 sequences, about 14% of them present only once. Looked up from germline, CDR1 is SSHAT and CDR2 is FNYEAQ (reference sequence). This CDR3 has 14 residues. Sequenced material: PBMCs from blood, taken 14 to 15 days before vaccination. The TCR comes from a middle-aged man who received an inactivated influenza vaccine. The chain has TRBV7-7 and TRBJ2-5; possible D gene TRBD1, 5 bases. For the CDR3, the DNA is TGTGCTAGCAGCAGGGCCGAAACCCAAGAGACCCAGTACTTC. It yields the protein CASSRAETQETQYF.